This entry lists 27 T cell receptor beta chains sequenced from one sample in a study of molecular identifiers for immune sequencing clone quantification. MiXCR was run by TCRdb on the PCR reads, yielding one entry per CDR3 protein. The sample includes about 330,000 distinct CDR3 sequences, 24% of them seen just once. Material for sequencing was naive CD8+ T cells from blood, with Jurkat cell RNA spiked in. As to subset: FACS-sorted CD8+CD4-CCR7+CD45RA+ naive T cells. These receptors were obtained from a human donor in good health. Some libraries in this study had Jurkat cell RNA spiked in.

The chain links TRBV4-3 to TRBJ1-5; 8 bases are a match to TRBD1. This CDR3 comprises 17 residues. V was pared by 0 bases and J by 3 bases, with 7 bases of the junction left unmatched. Germline V gives CDR1 LGHNA, CDR2 YSLEER. The CDR3 DNA follows: TGCGCCAGCAGCCAAGATGGGGCAGGGGGCTCCAATCAGCCCCAGCATTTT. Its translation is CASSQDGAGGSNQPQHF.

This clonotype was observed at least ten times. The rearrangement uses TRBV2 and TRBJ2-3, with 8 bases matching TRBD2. Germline trimming cut 5 bases from V and 0 bases from J; bases unmatched to any gene: 4. Germline loops: CDR1 SNHLY, CDR2 FYNNEI. This CDR3 is 15 amino acids long. CDR3 in DNA: TGTGCCAGCAGTACCATAGCGGGAAGCACAGATACGCAGTATTTT. Protein sequence: CASSTIAGSTDTQYF.

This chain uses TRBV2 with TRBJ2-2; 13 nucleotides align to TRBD2. Germline V gene lookup returns CDR1 SNHLY and CDR2 FYNNEI. There are 16 residues in the CDR3. V dropped 6 bases and J dropped 6; count of bases not matched to a gene: 7. The chain's CDR3 is CASSLLAGGQSGELFF. The DNA of the CDR3 is TGTGCCAGCAGCCTACTAGCGGGGGGGCAGTCCGGGGAGCTGTTTTTT.

The rearrangement joins TRBV7-9 to TRBJ2-3; TRBD2 matches 13 bases. V trimming: 2 bases; J trimming: 4 bases; junction bases outside the gene matches: 6. Per germline, CDR1 SEHNR and CDR2 FQNEAQ (reference sequence). This CDR3 is built from 17 residues. In nucleotides, the CDR3 is TGTGCCAGCAGCTTAACCCGGACTAGCGGGAGTCCAGATACGCAGTATTTT. It codes for CASSLTRTSGSPDTQYF.

Turning to this clonotype: The junction and the germline gene differ at one end; a read error may be behind it. The J gene is TRBJ1-4, the V gene TRBV27; D gene ambiguous. The CDR3 runs to 15 residues. Germline loops: CDR1 MNHEY, CDR2 SMNVEV (reference sequence). CDR3: CASSPGAVTSEKLFF. Here the CDR3 DNA reads TGTGCCAGCAGTCCAGGTGCAGTGACTAGTGAAAAACTGTTTTTT.

There are a few counts of this clonotype. This rearrangement joins TRBV5-1 to TRBJ2-7, with D possibly being TRBD1 (5 bases). Germline V lookup: CDR1 SGHRS, CDR2 YFSETQ. V was trimmed by 4 bases and J by 0 bases, leaving 17 bases between them. The CDR3 consists of 16 residues. The CDR3 DNA is TGCGCCAGCAGCGGGTACAGGAATCCCACCTCCTACGAGCAGTACTTC. Translating it yields CASSGYRNPTSYEQYF.

This clonotype has just a few counts. The chain uses TRBV5-6 and TRBJ2-1; D remains ambiguous. V dropped 2 bases and J dropped 8 bases, with 11 bases sitting between them. Germline V lookup: CDR1 SGHDT, CDR2 YYEEEE. The CDR3 has 13 residues. CDR3 DNA sequence: TGTGCCAGCAGCTTTGGGCCGGGCGATGAGCAGTTCTTC. This codes for CASSFGPGDEQFF.

This clonotype has more than one count but fewer than ten. This chain uses TRBV4-3 with TRBJ1-1, with a possible D match to TRBD1 (5 bases). This CDR3 is 18 amino acids long. Germline V gene lookup returns CDR1 LGHNA and CDR2 YSLEER. V lost 2 bases, J lost 4 bases, and 23 bases lay in between. In nucleotides, the CDR3 is TGCGCCAGCAGCCAACTAGCCGGGGGGAGAGGGAAAGGCACTGAAGCTTTCTTT. Amino acid sequence: CASSQLAGGRGKGTEAFF.

This clonotype was recorded many times. The chain employs TRBV5-4 and TRBJ1-1, with D possibly TRBD1 on 5 matching bases. Germline V gene data show CDR1 as SGHNT and CDR2 as YYREEE (reference sequence). The CDR3 totals 15 residues. With 4 bases removed from V and 3 bases from J, the gap between germline ends came to 16 bases. Here the CDR3 reads CASSLGPQIDTEAFF. In DNA form, the CDR3 reads TGTGCCAGCAGCCTGGGACCCCAGATAGACACTGAAGCTTTCTTT. Drawing the rest from reference TRBV5-4 and TRBJ1-1, the complete variable domain is ETGVTQSPTHLIKTRGQQVTLRCSSQSGHNTVSWYQQALGQGPQFIFQYYREEENGRGNFPPRFSGLQFPNYSSELNVNALELDDSALYLCASSLGPQIDTEAFFGQGTRLTVV.

This clonotype was seen repeatedly, ten times or more. The chain employs TRBV29-1 and TRBJ1-4; D gene uncertain. The CDR3 has 14 amino acids. With 6 bases removed from V and 3 bases from J, the gap between germline ends came to 14 bases. Per germline, CDR1 SQVTM and CDR2 ANQGSEA. The CDR3 loop reads CSVAGDTSNEKLFF. CDR3 nucleotides: TGCAGCGTGGCGGGAGATACCTCTAATGAAAAACTGTTTTTT.

This clonotype has more than one count but fewer than ten. V is TRBV2 and J is TRBJ2-5; 9 bases map to TRBD2. V gave up 4 bases and J gave up 4 bases; unmatched junction bases: 1. Per the germline V gene, CDR1 is SNHLY and CDR2 is FYNNEI. The CDR3 is 13 amino acids. DNA for the CDR3: TGTGCCAGCAGTGTGGGACTAGCAGAGACCCAGTACTTC. It specifies CASSVGLAETQYF.

This clonotype came up many times. The chain employs TRBV25-1 and TRBJ2-7; D remains unclear. The length of the CDR3 is 16 residues. The germline V and J ends were trimmed by 3 bases and 0 bases, with 15 bases remaining between them. Germline loops: CDR1 MGHDK, CDR2 SYGVNS. The CDR3 nucleotides read TGTGCCAGCAGTGACGGTCCAGGCTCGAGCTCCTACGAGCAGTACTTC. Translating gives CASSDGPGSSSYEQYF.

A few counts support this clonotype. This chain connects TRBV19 to TRBJ1-5, with TRBD1 as a possible D gene (5 bases). Germline V gene data show CDR1 as LNHDA and CDR2 as SQIVND (reference sequence). The germline V and J ends were trimmed by 5 bases and 5 bases, with 10 bases remaining between them. This CDR3 has 13 residues. CDR3 nucleotide sequence: TGTGCCAGTAGTCTCGGGACTCATCAGCCCCAGCATTTT. This gives the protein CASSLGTHQPQHF.

This clonotype appeared many times. The gene calls are TRBV29-1 and TRBJ2-7, with TRBD1 identical over 7 bases. V was clipped by 6 bases and J by 2 bases; unmatched bases: 7. Per the germline V gene, CDR1 is SQVTM and CDR2 is ANQGSEA. CDR3 length equals 13 residues. For the CDR3, the DNA is TGCAGCGTCCGGACAGGTGATGCCTACGAGCAGTACTTC. Translated, it gives CSVRTGDAYEQYF.

This sequence joins TRBV27 and TRBJ2-7; TRBD1 is a possible D gene (5 bases). Germline assignment: CDR1 MNHEY and CDR2 SMNVEV (reference sequence). With 3 bases removed from V and 2 bases from J, the gap between germline ends came to 11 bases. CDR3 length: 14 residues. This chain's CDR3 is CASSFPGPTYEQYF. The CDR3 bases are TGTGCCAGCAGTTTCCCAGGGCCTACCTACGAGCAGTACTTC.

This clonotype was recorded many times. The V call is TRBV19, the J call TRBJ2-2, with D uncertain. From germline, CDR1 is LNHDA and CDR2 SQIVND (reference sequence). This CDR3 comprises 11 residues. The V and J ends lost 6 bases and 6 bases respectively, with 5 bases between them. The CDR3 here is CASSNAGELFF. In DNA, the CDR3 is TGTGCCAGTAGCAACGCCGGGGAGCTGTTTTTT. The complete variable domain, with remaining parts taken from reference TRBV19 and TRBJ2-2, reads DGGITQSPKYLFRKEGQNVTLSCEQNLNHDAMYWYRQDPGQGLRLIYYSQIVNDFQKGDIAEGYSVSREKKESFPLTVTSAQKNPTAFYLCASSNAGELFFGEGSRLTVL.

As to this clonotype: A clone one base away is much larger, so this may be a read error. The chain uses TRBV3-1 and TRBJ2-1; D possibly corresponds to TRBD2 (5 bases). V was cut by 4 bases and J by 7 bases, with 17 bases left in between. CDR1 and CDR2 (germline): LGHDT, YNNKEL (reference sequence). The CDR3 totals 15 residues. The CDR3 nucleotides are TGTGCCAGCAGCCGAGTATCCTCTAGCAGGAATGAGCAGTTCTTC. As protein: CASSRVSSSRNEQFF.

This clonotype occurred a few times. V is TRBV12-3 or TRBV12-4 and J is TRBJ2-6; D unresolved. The CDR3 is made up of 14 amino acids. Trimming stripped 7 bases from V and 0 bases from J, with 7 bases between. The CDR3 DNA sequence: TGTGCCAGCACCCCGTTCTCTGGGGCCAACGTCCTGACTTTC. As protein: CASTPFSGANVLTF.

With regard to this clonotype: A much larger clone is a single base away; this may be a read error. The CDR3 DNA reads TGCGCCAGCAGCCAAGGGGTCCGCTACGAGAAGTACTTC. Amino acid sequence: CASSQGVRYEKYF. The chain is built from TRBV4-3 and TRBJ2-7; D gene unclear. Per the germline V gene, CDR1 is LGHNA and CDR2 is YSLEER. This CDR3 is built from 13 residues.

This rearrangement joins TRBV19 to TRBJ1-1; D is unresolved. V gave up 7 bases and J gave up 7 bases, with 13 bases separating them. This CDR3 contains 12 residues. CDR1 and CDR2 (germline): LNHDA, SQIVND (reference sequence). The CDR3 here is CASKTPRGEAFF. The CDR3 region has the DNA TGTGCCAGTAAGACTCCTCGCGGTGAAGCTTTCTTT.

The table lists this clonotype with many counts. The chain has TRBV29-1 and TRBJ1-1, with TRBD1 identical over 7 bases. Trimming took 6 bases from V and 0 from J; bases not matched to a gene: 7. The CDR3 is made up of 14 amino acids. Germline-derived CDR1 and CDR2 are SQVTM and ANQGSEA. The CDR3 bases are TGCAGCGTCGCCGGGACAGATATGAACACTGAAGCTTTCTTT. It specifies CSVAGTDMNTEAFF.

Details on this clonotype: Mismatch with germline at one junction end may stem from a read error. This chain connects TRBV27 to TRBJ1-4; 10 bases are shared with TRBD1. This CDR3 has 14 amino acids. The germline V gene has CDR1 MNHEY and CDR2 SMNVEV (reference sequence). CDR3 in amino acids: CAGSSGTGVEKLFF. The CDR3 coding sequence is TGTGCCGGCAGCTCCGGGACAGGGGTGGAAAAACTGTTTTTT.

To note about this clonotype: Compared with germline, one end of the junction differs, possibly owing to a read error. The CDR3 DNA is TGTGCCAGCAGCTTAGCGATTCCTCGGACAGGGACAGGGACTGGAGCTTTCTTT. It is translated as CASSLAIPRTGTGTGAFF. The chain joins TRBV7-9 to TRBJ1-1, with 9 bases that match TRBD1. Germline V gene data show CDR1 as SEHNR and CDR2 as FQNEAQ (reference sequence). The CDR3 length is 18 residues.

In its sample, this clonotype was seen a few times. The chain links TRBV30 to TRBJ2-3; D remains ambiguous. Trimming removed 2 bases from V and 2 bases from J, with 8 bases in between. The CDR3 is made up of 13 amino acids. The germline V gene has CDR1 GTSNPN and CDR2 SVGIG (reference sequence). In nucleotides, the CDR3 is TGTGCCTGGAGTAGTGAGTCCACAGATACGCAGTATTTT. Amino acids: CAWSSESTDTQYF.

This clonotype was seen ten or more times. The chain couples TRBV9 to TRBJ2-3; 7 positions match TRBD2. CDR1 is SGDLS and CDR2 is YYNGEE in the germline V gene. This CDR3 is 18 amino acids long. Trimming removed 0 bases from V and 2 bases from J; junction bases left unmatched: 12. CDR3 amino acids: CASSVAGLATSVTDTQYF. CDR3 nucleotides: TGTGCCAGCAGCGTAGCAGGTCTGGCTACTAGCGTCACAGATACGCAGTATTTT.

The chain employs TRBV15 and TRBJ2-7; 8 bases align to TRBD2. Germline CDR1 LNHNV, CDR2 YYDKDF (reference sequence). V shed 4 bases and J 7 bases; nucleotides not matched to a gene: 18. The CDR3 spans 17 residues. CDR3 DNA sequence: TGTGCCACCAGCACCTTAAAACTAGCGGAGTTCTACAATGAGCAGTACTTC. Translation gives CATSTLKLAEFYNEQYF.

A remark on this clonotype: Being one base from a much bigger clone, this may be a read error. The V call is TRBV11-2, the J call TRBJ2-3, with 7 positions matching TRBD2. Germline CDR1 and CDR2: SGHAT and FQNNGV. V shed 2 bases and J 4 bases; nucleotides not matched to a gene: 18. The CDR3 loop spans 19 amino acids. CDR3 sequence: CASSLSAALAEEVSDTQYF. The CDR3 nucleotides read TGTGCCAGCAGCTTATCGGCAGCTCTAGCGGAAGAGGTGTCAGATACGCAGTATTTT. Full variable domain (rest looked up from reference TRBV11-2 and TRBJ2-3): EAGVAQSPRYKIIEKRQSVAFWCNPISGHATLYWYQQILGQGPKLLIQFQNNGVVDDSQLPKDRFSAERLKGVDSTLKIQPAKLEDSAVYLCASSLSAALAEEVSDTQYFGPGTRLTVL.